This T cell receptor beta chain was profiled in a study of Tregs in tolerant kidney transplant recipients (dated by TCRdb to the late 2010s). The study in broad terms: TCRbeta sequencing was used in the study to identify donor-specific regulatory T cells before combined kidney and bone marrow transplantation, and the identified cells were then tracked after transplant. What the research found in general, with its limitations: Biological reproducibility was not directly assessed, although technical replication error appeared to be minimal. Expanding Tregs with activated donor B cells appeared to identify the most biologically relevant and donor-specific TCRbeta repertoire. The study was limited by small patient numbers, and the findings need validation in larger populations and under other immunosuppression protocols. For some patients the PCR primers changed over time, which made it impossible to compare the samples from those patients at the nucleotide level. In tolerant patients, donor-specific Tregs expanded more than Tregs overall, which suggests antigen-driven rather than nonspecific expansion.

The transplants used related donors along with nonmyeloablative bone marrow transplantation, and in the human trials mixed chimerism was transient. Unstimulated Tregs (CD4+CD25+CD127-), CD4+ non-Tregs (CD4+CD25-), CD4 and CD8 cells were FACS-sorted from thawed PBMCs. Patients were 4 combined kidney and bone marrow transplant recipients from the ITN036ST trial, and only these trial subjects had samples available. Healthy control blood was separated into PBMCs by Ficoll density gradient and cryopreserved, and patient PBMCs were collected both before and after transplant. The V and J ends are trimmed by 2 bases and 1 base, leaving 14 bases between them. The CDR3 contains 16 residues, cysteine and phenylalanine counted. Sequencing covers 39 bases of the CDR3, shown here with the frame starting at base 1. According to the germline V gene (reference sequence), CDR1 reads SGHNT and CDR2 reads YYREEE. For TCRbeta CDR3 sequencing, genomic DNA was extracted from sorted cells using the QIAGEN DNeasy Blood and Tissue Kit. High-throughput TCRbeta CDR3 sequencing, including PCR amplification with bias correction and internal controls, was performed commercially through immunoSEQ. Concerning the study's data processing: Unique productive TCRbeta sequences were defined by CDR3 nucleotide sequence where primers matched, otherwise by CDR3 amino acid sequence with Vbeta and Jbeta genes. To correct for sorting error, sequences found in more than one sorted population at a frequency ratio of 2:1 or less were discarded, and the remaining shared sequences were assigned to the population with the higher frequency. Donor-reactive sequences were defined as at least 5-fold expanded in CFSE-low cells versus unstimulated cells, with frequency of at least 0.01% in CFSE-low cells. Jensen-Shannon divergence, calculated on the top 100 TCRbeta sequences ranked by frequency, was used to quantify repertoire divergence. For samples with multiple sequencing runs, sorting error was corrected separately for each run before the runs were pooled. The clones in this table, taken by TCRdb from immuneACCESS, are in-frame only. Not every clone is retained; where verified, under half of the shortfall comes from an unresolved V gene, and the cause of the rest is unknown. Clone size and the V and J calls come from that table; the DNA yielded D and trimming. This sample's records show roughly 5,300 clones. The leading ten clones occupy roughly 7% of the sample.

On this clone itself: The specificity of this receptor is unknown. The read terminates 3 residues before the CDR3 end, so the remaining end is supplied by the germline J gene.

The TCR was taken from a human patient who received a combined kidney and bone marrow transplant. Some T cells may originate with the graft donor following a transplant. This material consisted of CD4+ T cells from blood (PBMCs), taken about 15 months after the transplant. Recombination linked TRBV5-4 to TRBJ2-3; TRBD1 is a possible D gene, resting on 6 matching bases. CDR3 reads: CASSLPTGIGTDTQYF. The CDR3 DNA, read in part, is TGTGCCAGCAGCTTACCTACAGGGATCGGCACAGATACG.